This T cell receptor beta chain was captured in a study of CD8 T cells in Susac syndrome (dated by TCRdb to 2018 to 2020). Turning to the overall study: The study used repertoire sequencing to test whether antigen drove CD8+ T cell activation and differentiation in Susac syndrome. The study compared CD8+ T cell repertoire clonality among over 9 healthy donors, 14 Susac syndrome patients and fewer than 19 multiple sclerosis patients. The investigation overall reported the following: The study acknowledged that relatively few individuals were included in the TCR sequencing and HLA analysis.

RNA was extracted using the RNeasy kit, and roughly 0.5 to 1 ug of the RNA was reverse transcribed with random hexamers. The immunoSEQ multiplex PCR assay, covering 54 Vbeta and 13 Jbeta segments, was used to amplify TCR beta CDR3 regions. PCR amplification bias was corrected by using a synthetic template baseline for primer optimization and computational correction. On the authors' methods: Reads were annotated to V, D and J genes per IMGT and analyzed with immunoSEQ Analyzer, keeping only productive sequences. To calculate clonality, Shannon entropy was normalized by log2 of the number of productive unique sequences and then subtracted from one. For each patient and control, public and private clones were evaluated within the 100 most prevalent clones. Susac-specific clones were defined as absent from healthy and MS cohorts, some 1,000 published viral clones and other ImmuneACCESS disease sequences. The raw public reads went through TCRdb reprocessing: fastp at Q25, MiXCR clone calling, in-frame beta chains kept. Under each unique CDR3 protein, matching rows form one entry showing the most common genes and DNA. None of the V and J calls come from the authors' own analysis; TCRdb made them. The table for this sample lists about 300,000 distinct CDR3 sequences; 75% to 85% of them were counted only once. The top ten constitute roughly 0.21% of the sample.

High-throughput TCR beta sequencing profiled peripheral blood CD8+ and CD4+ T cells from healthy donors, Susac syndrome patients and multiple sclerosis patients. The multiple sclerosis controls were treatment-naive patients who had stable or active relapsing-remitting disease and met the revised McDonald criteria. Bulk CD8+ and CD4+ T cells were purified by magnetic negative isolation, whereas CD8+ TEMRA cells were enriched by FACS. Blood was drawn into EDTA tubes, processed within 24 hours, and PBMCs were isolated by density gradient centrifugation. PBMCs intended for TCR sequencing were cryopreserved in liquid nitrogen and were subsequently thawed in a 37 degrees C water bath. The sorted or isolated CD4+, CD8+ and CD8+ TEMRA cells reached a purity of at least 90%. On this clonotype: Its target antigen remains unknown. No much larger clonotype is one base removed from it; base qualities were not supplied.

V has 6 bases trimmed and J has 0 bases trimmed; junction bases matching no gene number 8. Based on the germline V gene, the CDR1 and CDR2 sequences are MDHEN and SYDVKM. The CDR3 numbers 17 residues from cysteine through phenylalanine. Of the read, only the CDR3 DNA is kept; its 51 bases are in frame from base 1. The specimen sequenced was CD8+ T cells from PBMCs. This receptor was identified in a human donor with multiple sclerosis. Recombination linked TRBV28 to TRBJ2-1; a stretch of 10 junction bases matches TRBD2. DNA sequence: TGTGCCAGCAGACCCCCTAGCGGGGGCCACTCCTACAATGAGCAGTTCTTC. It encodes CASRPPSGGHSYNEQFF.